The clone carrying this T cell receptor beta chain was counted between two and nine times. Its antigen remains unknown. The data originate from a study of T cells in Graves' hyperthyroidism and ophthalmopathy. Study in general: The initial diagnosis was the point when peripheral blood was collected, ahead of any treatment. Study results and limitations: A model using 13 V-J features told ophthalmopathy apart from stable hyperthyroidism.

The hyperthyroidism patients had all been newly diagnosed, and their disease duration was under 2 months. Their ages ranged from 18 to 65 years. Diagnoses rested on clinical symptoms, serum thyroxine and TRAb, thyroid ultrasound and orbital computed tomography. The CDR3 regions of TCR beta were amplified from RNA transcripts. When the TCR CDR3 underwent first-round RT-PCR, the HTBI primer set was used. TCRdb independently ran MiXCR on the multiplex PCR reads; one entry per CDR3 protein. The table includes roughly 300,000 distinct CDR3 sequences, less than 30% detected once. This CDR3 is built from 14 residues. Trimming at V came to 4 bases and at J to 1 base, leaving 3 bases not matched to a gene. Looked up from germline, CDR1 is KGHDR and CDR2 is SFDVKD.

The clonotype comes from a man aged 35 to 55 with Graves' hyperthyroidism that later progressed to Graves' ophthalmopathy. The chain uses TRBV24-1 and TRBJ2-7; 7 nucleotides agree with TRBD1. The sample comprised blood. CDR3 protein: CATSEGTASYEQYF. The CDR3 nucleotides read TGTGCCACCAGTGAAGGGACAGCGTCCTACGAGCAGTACTTC.